These 7 T cell receptor beta chains came from one sample sequenced in a study of blood T cell repertoires in COVID-19. Assay: immunoSEQ multiplex PCR; the TCRdb copy retains only in-frame clones and omits some. The sample consists of about 45,000 clones, around 80% of them appearing once. Sequencing was performed on peripheral blood. Receptors were obtained from a human donor in a cohort sampled during active COVID-19.

The chain links TRBV21-1 to TRBJ1-2. TRBV21-1 is an annotated pseudogene. There are 14 residues in the CDR3. This chain's CDR3 is CASSKIWGGYGYTF. Here the CDR3 DNA reads TGTGCCAGCAGCAAAATTTGGGGGGGCTATGGCTACACCTTC.

J is TRBJ1-4 and V is TRBV5-1; D perhaps matches TRBD1 (5 bases). CDR1 is SGHRS, CDR2 YFSETQ, per germline. The CDR3 length is 15 residues. With 4 bases removed from V and 6 bases from J, the gap between germline ends came to 16 bases. In DNA form, the CDR3 reads TGCGCCAGCAGCGGGGCGTGGGGTCAACATGAAAAACTGTTTTTT. It codes for CASSGAWGQHEKLFF.

The chain links TRBV7-3 to TRBJ2-1; TRBD1 matches 9 bases. The CDR3 consists of 17 residues. V was pared by 1 base and J by 7 bases, with 11 bases of the junction left unmatched. CDR1 and CDR2 from the germline V gene are SGHTA and FQGTGA. CDR3 bases: TGTGCCAGCAGCTTAAACCCTCCGGGACAGGGTTCAAATGAGCAGTTCTTC. It translates to CASSLNPPGQGSNEQFF.

CDR3 DNA sequence: TGCGCCAGCAGTGACCAATCATTAGCGGGAAAAGAGACCCAGTACTTC. Its protein is CASSDQSLAGKETQYF. V gene TRBV10-1 combines with J gene TRBJ2-5; TRBD2 matches 8 bases. V lost 3 bases to trimming and J lost 3 bases; unmatched junction nucleotides: 9. The CDR3 is 16 residues long. The germline V gene encodes CDR1 WNHNN and CDR2 SYGVQD (reference sequence).

The J gene is TRBJ1-4, the V gene TRBV29-1; 7 nucleotides agree with TRBD1. CDR1 is SQVTM and CDR2 is ANQGSEA in the germline V gene. J lost 4 bases, V lost 6 bases, and 2 bases had no gene match. This CDR3 has 12 amino acids. CDR3 coding DNA: TGCAGCGTGAGACAGGGTAATGAAAAACTGTTTTTT. Translated: CSVRQGNEKLFF.

The gene calls are TRBV19 and TRBJ2-3; 8 nucleotides match TRBD2. The CDR3 totals 13 residues. Germline values: CDR1 LNHDA, CDR2 SQIVND (reference sequence). V lost 11 bases and J lost 4; bases outside the gene matches: 8. CDR3 DNA sequence: TGTGCCTCCGGGACTAGGGCGCCAGATACGCAGTATTTT. Translation gives CASGTRAPDTQYF.

The chain employs TRBV5-1 and TRBJ2-5; tentative D call: TRBD1 (7 bases). CDR1 SGHRS and CDR2 YFSETQ come from the germline V gene. CDR3 size: 14 residues. Trimming stripped 3 bases from V and 1 base from J, with 10 bases between. The CDR3 bases are TGCGCCAGCAGCTCAGGGGGGCTCCAAGAGACCCAGTACTTC. This gives the protein CASSSGGLQETQYF.